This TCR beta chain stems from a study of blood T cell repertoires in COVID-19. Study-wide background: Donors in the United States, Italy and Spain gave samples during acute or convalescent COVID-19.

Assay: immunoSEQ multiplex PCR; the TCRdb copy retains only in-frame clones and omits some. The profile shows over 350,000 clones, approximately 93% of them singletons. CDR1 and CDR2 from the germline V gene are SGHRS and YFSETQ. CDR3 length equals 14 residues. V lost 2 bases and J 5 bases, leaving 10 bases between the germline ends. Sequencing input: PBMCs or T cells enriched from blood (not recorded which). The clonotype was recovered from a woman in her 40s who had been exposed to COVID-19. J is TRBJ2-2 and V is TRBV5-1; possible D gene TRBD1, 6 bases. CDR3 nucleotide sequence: TGCGCCAGCAGCTTCGGAACAGGGACCGGGGAGCTGTTTTTT. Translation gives CASSFGTGTGELFF.